This TCR beta chain appears in the sequencing data of a study of OX40 agonist ivuxolimab in advanced cancers. For the study in its entirety: The costimulatory receptor OX40 (CD134) was targeted by ivuxolimab, a fully human IgG2 agonistic monoclonal antibody. Intravenous ivuxolimab was administered to patients every 2 weeks at six dose levels: 0.01, 0.1, 0.3, 1.5, 3 and 10 mg/kg. Patients were allowed to have had prior anti-PD-1, anti-PD-L1 or anti-CTLA-4 therapy, and 40% of the dose-escalation patients had previously received checkpoint inhibitors. Of the roughly 53 patients in dose escalation, some 20 had hepatocellular carcinoma, some 15 had melanoma, 9 had renal cell carcinoma and 9 had head and neck cancer. The paper describes the monotherapy dose-escalation part (N ≈ 49 patients) of the phase I trial of ivuxolimab. Peripheral TCRbeta sequencing was intended to test whether TCR sequence diversity was altered and clonal T-cell expansion was caused by ivuxolimab. Partial responses occurred in three dose-escalation patients: two with cutaneous melanoma and one with hepatocellular carcinoma. In the dose-escalation cohort, 75% to 85% of patients were male, and the mean age was roughly 60 years with a range of roughly 20 to 85.

The sample holds a few counts of this clone. Its antigen is not yet known. No base quality values were provided; no much bigger clone lies one nucleotide off. Genomic DNA was extracted from sorted cells for sequencing of the TCRbeta CDR3 region. The immunoSEQ Assay was used for sequencing of TCRbeta CDR3 regions. As stored in TCRdb, this immuneACCESS dataset retains in-frame rearrangements with V and J assigned. A fraction of the clones does not appear; measured against another copy, unresolved V genes explain less than half of the discrepancy, and the remainder lacks a known reason. The sample table contains around 38,000 clones; only one count was recorded for approximately 86% of them. 12% of the sample is taken by the ten largest. The trial excluded patients who had a history of autoimmune disease or were on systemic immunosuppression. In every dose cohort, peripheral blood was drawn for TCR sequencing at baseline, cycle 4 day 1, and cycle 7 day 1. The samples were taken from a phase I, first-in-human, multicenter, open-label dose-escalation trial of ivuxolimab. Adults with locally advanced or metastatic melanoma, renal cell carcinoma, hepatocellular carcinoma or head and neck squamous cell carcinoma were enrolled in the trial. Before TCR sequencing, CD4+ and CD8+ T cells were separately sorted from peripheral blood.

Between the V and J ends, shortened by 0 bases and 10 bases respectively, the junction contains 14 bases. The CDR3 numbers 14 residues from cysteine through phenylalanine. Solely the CDR3 DNA is kept, with 42 bases framed from the first base. The germline V gene specifies SGHRS as CDR1 and YFSETQ as CDR2. What the study reported, not specific to this receptor: At doses of 0.1 to 3.0 mg/kg, clonal expansion of both CD4+ and CD8+ blood T cells was observed from baseline to week 6. In the 0.1-3.0 mg/kg groups, partial responders were among the patients with the lowest normalized peripheral clonal expansion, particularly in CD8+ T cells. The antigen specificity of the clonally expanded peripheral T cells was not determined. After ivuxolimab, expanded clones were on average more numerous among CD8+ T cells than among CD4+ T cells. Low levels of normalized T-cell clonal expansion were also seen in some patients who did not respond.

The sequenced sample was CD4+ or CD8+ T cells sorted from blood, obtained in a trial of the OX40 agonist ivuxolimab. This clonotype was sampled from an adult with an advanced solid tumor such as melanoma, head and neck, liver or kidney cancer. The chain employs TRBV5-1 and TRBJ2-1, and the D gene may be TRBD1, 6 bases matching. The CDR3 protein sequence reads: CASSLVLQGPEQFF. In nucleotide form, the sequence is TGCGCCAGCAGCTTGGTTCTGCAGGGGCCCGAGCAGTTCTTC.